These 6 T cell receptor beta chains came from one sample sequenced in a study of shared clonotypes between healthy human individuals. Produced via immunoSEQ multiplex PCR; TCRdb's table is partial and in-frame only. The data show 2 million to 2.5 million clones, 85% to 95% seen once. What was sequenced was naive CD4+ T cells from PBMCs. Subset of the sample: CD45RA+ positively selected. The receptor source for this set is a man between 18 and 29 years old in good health. Some clones in this sample may be carry-over from other donors' samples.

The chain uses TRBV7-3 and TRBJ2-2, with D unresolved. The CDR3 consists of 15 residues. Per germline, CDR1 SGHTA and CDR2 FQGTGA. Trimming cost V 0 bases and J 3 bases, with 8 bases left between them. The CDR3 region has the DNA TGTGCCAGCAGCTTAACCCAAAGTTACACCGGGGAGCTGTTTTTT. It encodes CASSLTQSYTGELFF. Variable domain in full (rest from reference TRBV7-3 and TRBJ2-2): GAGVSQTPSNKVTEKGKYVELRCDPISGHTALYWYRQSLGQGPEFLIYFQGTGAADDSGLPNDRFFAVRPEGSVSTLKIQRTERGDSAVYLCASSLTQSYTGELFFGEGSRLTVL.

The V and J genes are TRBV5-5 and TRBJ2-7; TRBD1 matches at 9 bases. Germline CDR1 is SGHKS and CDR2 is YYEKEE (reference sequence). V shed 4 bases and J 3 bases; nucleotides not matched to a gene: 5. CDR3 length: 14 residues. The CDR3 loop reads CASSGGTGNYEQYF. Written as DNA, the CDR3 is TGTGCCAGCAGCGGGGGGACAGGGAACTACGAGCAGTACTTC.

In regard to this clone: The sample contains more than one DNA sequence encoding this CDR3. CDR3 protein: CASSLAEVNQPQHF. CDR3 DNA: TGTGCCAGCAGCTTGGCGGAGGTAAATCAGCCCCAGCATTTT. The V gene is TRBV7-8, the J gene TRBJ1-5; D gene ambiguous. The germline V gene has CDR1 SGHVS and CDR2 FQNEAQ. The CDR3 covers 14 residues. Trimming pared 3 bases from V and 4 bases from J, leaving 10 bases between.

This clone was seen just once. The rearrangement uses TRBV5-1 and TRBJ2-1; TRBD2 matches 11 bases. The length of the CDR3 is 16 residues. Germline CDR1 is SGHRS and CDR2 is YFSETQ. Trimming at V came to 1 base and at J to 7 bases, leaving 7 bases not matched to a gene. The CDR3 here is CASSLSGSGRANEQFF. CDR3 in DNA: TGCGCCAGCAGCTTGAGTGGTAGCGGGAGGGCAAATGAGCAGTTCTTC.

The rearrangement links TRBV11-2 to TRBJ2-7; 13 positions agree with TRBD2. The CDR3 covers 16 residues. The V gene end was trimmed by 0 bases and the J gene end by 2 bases; junction bases not matched to a gene: 1. From germline, CDR1 is SGHAT and CDR2 FQNNGV. CDR3 in amino acids: CASSLDTSGGAYEQYF. CDR3 coding DNA: TGTGCCAGCAGCTTAGATACTAGCGGGGGGGCCTACGAGCAGTACTTC.

This chain connects TRBV9 to TRBJ2-6; no reliable D call. The CDR3 totals 15 residues. CDR1 and CDR2 from the germline V gene are SGDLS and YYNGEE. The V end was cut by 3 bases, the J end by 3 bases, with 10 bases between. CDR3 sequence reads: CASSGEAYGANVLTF. As DNA, the CDR3 is TGTGCCAGCAGCGGGGAAGCGTATGGGGCCAACGTCCTGACTTTC.